This T cell receptor beta chain is from a study of early T cells in non-severe SARS-CoV-2 infection. TCRdb fed the 5' RACE reads into MiXCR, producing one record per CDR3 protein. The sample has 45,000 to 60,000 distinct CDR3 sequences, approximately 8% seen once. This clonotype is medium-sized within its sample. V gave up 5 bases and J gave up 1 base, with 4 bases separating them. Germline CDR1 is SEHNR and CDR2 is FQNEAQ (reference sequence). CDR3 length: 12 amino acids. This clonotype was sampled from an adult who was a healthcare worker with PCR-confirmed SARS-CoV-2 infection or an uninfected control (not recorded which). The sequencing input was whole blood. This sequence joins TRBV7-9 and TRBJ2-3, with unresolved D. CDR3 residues: CASSRGTDTQYF. In nucleotides, the CDR3 is TGTGCCAGCAGCCGGGGCACAGATACGCAGTATTTT.